Each of the 8 T cell receptor beta chains below was sequenced from the same sample in a study of cytomegalovirus exposure and HLA in healthy donors. Primers included in the PCR were 60 Vbeta and 13 Jbeta primers. Clones were sequenced by immunoSEQ multiplex PCR, and TCRdb holds only the in-frame ones, with some missing. The repertoire holds 150,000 to 200,000 clones, with 77% as singletons. The sequencing input was PBMCs. These receptors came from a young woman in good health and CMV-seronegative.

The rearrangement uses TRBV30 and TRBJ2-3; 12 bases are a match to TRBD2. This CDR3 is 16 amino acids long. The V gene end was trimmed by 1 base and the J gene end by 2 bases; junction bases not matched to a gene: 4. Germline CDR1 reads GTSNPN; CDR2 reads SVGIG (reference sequence). The CDR3 here is CAWSEGLAGHTDTQYF. The CDR3 region has the DNA TGTGCCTGGAGTGAAGGACTAGCGGGGCACACAGATACGCAGTATTTT. Full variable domain (remainder filled in from reference TRBV30 and TRBJ2-3): SQTIHQWPATLVQPVGSPLSLECTVEGTSNPNLYWYRQAAGRGLQLLFYSVGIGQISSEVPQNLSASRPQDRQFILSSKKLLLSDSGFYLCAWSEGLAGHTDTQYFGPGTRLTVL.

The chain carries TRBV10-3 and TRBJ2-3; 9 nucleotides agree with TRBD1. The CDR3 spans 14 residues. Germline-derived CDR1 and CDR2 are ENHRY and SYGVKD. With V trimmed by 5 bases and J by 7 bases, 7 bases remained unmatched. The CDR3: CAISPHDRGNTQYF. The CDR3 nucleotides read TGTGCCATCAGTCCACACGACAGGGGGAATACGCAGTATTTT.

The chain recombines TRBV5-1 with TRBJ2-2, with D possibly TRBD1 on 6 matching bases. There are 15 residues in the CDR3. The germline CDR1 and CDR2 sequences are SGHRS and YFSETQ. V was pared by 3 bases and J by 5 bases, with 14 bases between. In DNA, the CDR3 is TGCGCCAGCAGCTCAGGGGTCGGTGTGACCGGGGAGCTGTTTTTT. Protein product: CASSSGVGVTGELFF.

This clone was counted once. The chain is built from TRBV15 and TRBJ1-1; the D is unclear. Germline CDR1 is LNHNV and CDR2 is YYDKDF (reference sequence). The CDR3 runs 13 residues. Trimming shortened V by 1 base and J by 6 bases, and 9 bases separated the two germline ends. CDR3 sequence (DNA): TGTGCCACCAGCAGAGGCCCACGGGCTGAAGCTTTCTTT. Its translation is CATSRGPRAEAFF. The full variable domain, with the rest looked up from reference TRBV15 and TRBJ1-1, is DAMVIQNPRYQVTQFGKPVTLSCSQTLNHNVMYWYQQKSSQAPKLLFHYYDKDFNNEADTPDNFQSRRPNTSFCFLDIRSPGLGDTAMYLCATSRGPRAEAFFGQGTRLTVV.

The chain carries TRBV7-3 and TRBJ2-5; TRBD2 matches at 7 bases. CDR1 is SGHTA, CDR2 FQGTGA, per germline. The J segment lost 1 base and the V segment lost 5 bases, leaving 4 bases of the junction unmatched. The CDR3 is 14 residues long. CDR3: CASSGGTTQETQYF. CDR3 bases: TGTGCCAGCAGCGGGGGGACTACCCAAGAGACCCAGTACTTC.

The chain has TRBV5-1 and TRBJ2-7; D gene ambiguous. Germline assignment: CDR1 SGHRS and CDR2 YFSETQ. CDR3 length: 15 residues. V gave up 4 bases and J gave up 2 bases, with 16 bases separating them. CDR3 sequence reads: CASSPAPTSTYEQYF. The DNA of the CDR3 is TGCGCCAGCAGCCCCGCCCCTACCTCAACCTACGAGCAGTACTTC.

The chain combines TRBV10-3 with TRBJ2-7; the D gene is possibly TRBD1 (5 bases). CDR1 is ENHRY and CDR2 is SYGVKD in the germline V gene. The CDR3 extends over 14 amino acids. V lost 0 bases to trimming and J lost 0 bases, with 6 bases between them. The CDR3 sequence is CAISESTASYEQYF. In DNA form, the CDR3 reads TGTGCCATCAGTGAGTCGACAGCCTCCTACGAGCAGTACTTC.

The rearrangement uses TRBV7-2 and TRBJ2-7, with D perhaps matching TRBD1 (6 bases). The CDR3 totals 14 residues. Trimming removed 4 bases from V and 2 bases from J, with 12 bases in between. Germline CDR1 SGHTA, CDR2 FQGNSA. CDR3 sequence (DNA): TGTGCCAGCAGCTCAAACGGACAGACCTACGAGCAGTACTTC. Its protein is CASSSNGQTYEQYF.